Listed below are T cell receptor beta chains from one sample, sequenced in a study of blood T cell repertoires in COVID-19. Clones were sequenced by immunoSEQ multiplex PCR, and TCRdb holds only the in-frame ones, with some missing. The repertoire holds 350,000 to 500,000 clones, 70% to 90% seen once, with 1.2% to 1.5% in the top ten. Sequencing used PBMCs or T cells enriched from blood (not recorded which). All receptors derive from a woman aged 18-29 years who had been exposed to COVID-19. Both conserved end residues are part of each CDR3. The D gene is left open where the match is weak. Size is omitted from some rows. Given values are once, few, many or a class for expanded clones.

cdr3_aa | d_call | j_call | clone_size | v_call
CASSPWDRGGDGYTF | TRBD1 | TRBJ1-2 | . | TRBV9
CASSFRRGGLSSYEQYF | TRBD2 | TRBJ2-7 | . | TRBV7-8
CATSDPGGVQPQHF | . | TRBJ1-5 | once | TRBV24-1
CATSREVSYNEQFF | . | TRBJ2-1 | . | TRBV15
CASSFSPGTYEQYF | . | TRBJ2-7 | . | TRBV7-9
CASSKQLEQFF | . | TRBJ2-1 | once | TRBV12-3/TRBV12-4
CASRPGQGYRQYF | TRBD1 | TRBJ2-7 | once | TRBV19
CASSGGSAGGLYNEQFF | . | TRBJ2-1 | . | TRBV9
CATSREKAVNNEQFF | . | TRBJ2-1 | . | TRBV15
CASSPPVNVRGSGNTIYF | . | TRBJ1-3 | once | TRBV18
CASSLVSGYGYTF | . | TRBJ1-2 | . | TRBV19
CASSLMAGANTDTQYF | . | TRBJ2-3 | . | TRBV7-3
CASSPRQGASEQFF | TRBD1 | TRBJ2-1 | . | TRBV18
CASKSSTGEQQYF | TRBD1 | TRBJ2-7 | . | TRBV14
CASSSGEGREQYF | . | TRBJ2-7 | . | TRBV5-6
CASSTRAEVNEKLFF | . | TRBJ1-4 | . | TRBV11-1
CASSQDRISIQEETQYF | . | TRBJ2-5 | . | TRBV3-1/TRBV3-2
CASSSTLGQGRDGYTF | TRBD1 | TRBJ1-2 | few | TRBV28
CASSVRGVNTGELFF | . | TRBJ2-2 | once | TRBV9
CASSRTGTGGTEQYF | TRBD1 | TRBJ2-7 | . | TRBV3-1/TRBV3-2
CASSGLAGGGTGELFF | TRBD2 | TRBJ2-2 | . | TRBV2
CASSQDLLGGGSNQPQHF | . | TRBJ1-5 | . | TRBV4-1
CASRPPAGSSYNEQFF | TRBD2 | TRBJ2-1 | . | TRBV28
CSVNHREYGYTF | . | TRBJ1-2 | once | TRBV29-1
CASSYPQGRYGYTF | . | TRBJ1-2 | . | TRBV6-2/TRBV6-3
CAISESETSNTGELFF | . | TRBJ2-2 | . | TRBV10-3
CASSILTGSDEQYF | TRBD1 | TRBJ2-7 | . | TRBV28
CASNRGTASYNEQFF | . | TRBJ2-1 | . | TRBV19
CASSIDLGTEAFF | . | TRBJ1-1 | . | TRBV19
CASSISSGYEQYF | . | TRBJ2-7 | few | TRBV19
CASSGRTGDREQYF | TRBD1 | TRBJ2-7 | . | TRBV5-1
CASSLPTGGGNQPQHF | TRBD1 | TRBJ1-5 | . | TRBV28
CARTGTGQETQYF | TRBD1 | TRBJ2-5 | . | TRBV19
CSVEGTGDGYTF | TRBD1 | TRBJ1-2 | . | TRBV29-1
CASSAGADTRGYTF | . | TRBJ1-2 | . | TRBV7-9
CASSSAGRGNTEAFF | . | TRBJ1-1 | . | TRBV28
CAWSGDSLNYGYTF | TRBD1 | TRBJ1-2 | . | TRBV30
CRLFCGGTPNTEAFF | . | TRBJ1-1 | . | TRBV29-1
CASTQGNLMNTEAFF | . | TRBJ1-1 | . | TRBV7-9
CSASPGTGDSYEQYF | TRBD1 | TRBJ2-7 | . | TRBV20-1
CASRFQGRDRPYEQYF | . | TRBJ2-7 | . | TRBV12-2
CASTSGLAETQYF | TRBD2 | TRBJ2-5 | . | TRBV9
CVRSARPGTSVTTDTQYF | . | TRBJ2-3 | . | TRBV7-5
CASATQGTSGNTIYF | . | TRBJ1-3 | . | TRBV3-1/TRBV3-2
CASSLIAAKRTF | . | TRBJ1-2 | . | TRBV28
CASSPGTGHEKLFF | TRBD1 | TRBJ1-4 | . | TRBV5-1
CASTLGSAGVQNTGELFF | TRBD2 | TRBJ2-2 | many | TRBV28
CASSYLGVGYSYEQYF | . | TRBJ2-7 | . | TRBV6-2/TRBV6-3
CASSPIGAAMNTEAFF | . | TRBJ1-1 | . | TRBV5-1
CSASSASGRAPEQYF | TRBD2 | TRBJ2-7 | once | TRBV20-1
CAWSAYRGRHGYTF | TRBD1 | TRBJ1-2 | . | TRBV30
CASSLEGPGQGDQPQHF | TRBD1 | TRBJ1-5 | once | TRBV7-2
CASSFSQGGYGYTF | . | TRBJ1-2 | . | TRBV5-1
CAIKAGLTEAFF | . | TRBJ1-1 | . | TRBV28